This T cell receptor (beta chain) was documented in a study of cytomegalovirus exposure and HLA in healthy donors. Across the study: Approximately 83 million unique TCRs from HLA-typed donors were held in an early data release. Study-wide results and caveats: Previously analyzed data showed that most TCR beta V segments were productive at a frequency of about 90% or about 30%. An analysis that came later showed most CMV-associated TCR beta chains appearing HLA-restricted.

PCR involved 60 Vbeta and 13 Jbeta primers. Method: immunoSEQ multiplex PCR; TCRdb's copy keeps in-frame clones and lacks some. The sample carries about 130,000 clones, about 80% recorded once. This CDR3 is 15 amino acids long. V was pared by 0 bases and J by 5 bases, with 14 bases between. Germline loops: CDR1 MGHRA, CDR2 YSYEKL. This clone was counted only a few times. Its matching antigen is unknown. The chain combines TRBV4-1 with TRBJ2-7, with D tentatively TRBD2 (6 bases). Input material: PBMCs. This sequence was found in a man aged 30-40 years in good health. For the CDR3, the DNA is TGCGCCAGCAGCCAAGACCCCGGGACTTCCCACGAGCAGTACTTC. Translation: CASSQDPGTSHEQYF.